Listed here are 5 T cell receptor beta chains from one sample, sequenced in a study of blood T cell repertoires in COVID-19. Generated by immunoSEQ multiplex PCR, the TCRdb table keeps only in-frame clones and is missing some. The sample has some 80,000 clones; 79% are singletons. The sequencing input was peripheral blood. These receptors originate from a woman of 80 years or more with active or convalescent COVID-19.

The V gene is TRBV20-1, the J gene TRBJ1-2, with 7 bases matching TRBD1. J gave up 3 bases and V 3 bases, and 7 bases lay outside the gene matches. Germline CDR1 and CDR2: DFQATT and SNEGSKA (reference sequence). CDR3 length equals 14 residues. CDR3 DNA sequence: TGCAGTGCTAGTCCCTCGACAGGGTACTATGGCTACACCTTC. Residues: CSASPSTGYYGYTF.

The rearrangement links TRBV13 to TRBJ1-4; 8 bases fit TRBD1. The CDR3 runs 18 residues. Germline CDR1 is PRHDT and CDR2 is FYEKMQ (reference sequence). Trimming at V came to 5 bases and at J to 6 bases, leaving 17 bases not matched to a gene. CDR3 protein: CASSGVADRAPRYEKLFF. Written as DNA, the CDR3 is TGTGCCAGCAGCGGAGTAGCGGACAGGGCACCACGGTATGAAAAACTGTTTTTT. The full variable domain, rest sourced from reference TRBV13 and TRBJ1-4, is AAGVIQSPRHLIKEKRETATLKCYPIPRHDTVYWYQQGPGQDPQFLISFYEKMQSDKGSIPDRFSAQQFSDYHSELNMSSLELGDSALYFCASSGVADRAPRYEKLFFGSGTQLSVL.

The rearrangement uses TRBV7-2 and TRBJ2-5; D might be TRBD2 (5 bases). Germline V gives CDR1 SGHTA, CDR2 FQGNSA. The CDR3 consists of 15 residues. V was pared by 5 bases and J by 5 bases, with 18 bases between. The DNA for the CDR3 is TGTGCCAGCAGCCCGGATCCGGGAAGGCAGGAGACCCAGTACTTC. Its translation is CASSPDPGRQETQYF. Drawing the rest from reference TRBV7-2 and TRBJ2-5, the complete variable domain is GAGVSQSPSNKVTEKGKDVELRCDPISGHTALYWYRQSLGQGLEFLIYFQGNSAPDKSGLPSDRFSAERTGGSVSTLTIQRTQQEDSAVYLCASSPDPGRQETQYFGPGTRLLVL.

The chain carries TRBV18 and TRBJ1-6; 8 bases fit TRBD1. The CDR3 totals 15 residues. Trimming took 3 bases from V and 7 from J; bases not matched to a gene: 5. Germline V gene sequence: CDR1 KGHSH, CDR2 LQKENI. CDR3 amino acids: CASSPRQGKNSPLHF. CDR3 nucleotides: TGTGCCAGCTCACCTCGACAGGGGAAAAATTCACCCCTCCACTTT.

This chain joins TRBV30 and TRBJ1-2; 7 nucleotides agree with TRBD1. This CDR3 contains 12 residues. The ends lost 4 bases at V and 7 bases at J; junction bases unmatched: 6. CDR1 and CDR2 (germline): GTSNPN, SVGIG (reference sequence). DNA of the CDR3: TGTGCCTGGACCACAGGGGCTCCTGGCTACACCTTC. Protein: CAWTTGAPGYTF.